This T cell receptor (beta chain) was captured by sequencing in a study of blood T cell repertoires in COVID-19. Only in-frame clones appear in the TCRdb table, and some are missing; sequencing was by immunoSEQ multiplex PCR. Counted here are about 38,000 clones, roughly 84% occurring once; the ten biggest clones make up around 1.6%. With 7 bases clipped from V and 1 base from J, the junction kept 6 bases outside the gene matches. CDR3 length: 15 amino acids. CDR1 and CDR2 (germline): LNHNV, YYDKDF (reference sequence). The material sequenced was peripheral blood. The sequence came from a man in his 60s with COVID-19, enrolled during active disease. V usage is TRBV15 and J usage is TRBJ1-5; TRBD1 aligns across 8 bases. The CDR3 here is CATTEDRASNQPQHF. The CDR3 region has the DNA TGTGCCACCACCGAGGACAGGGCGAGCAATCAGCCCCAGCATTTT. Using reference TRBV15 and TRBJ1-5 for the parts outside the CDR3, the full variable domain is DAMVIQNPRYQVTQFGKPVTLSCSQTLNHNVMYWYQQKSSQAPKLLFHYYDKDFNNEADTPDNFQSRRPNTSFCFLDIRSPGLGDTAMYLCATTEDRASNQPQHFGDGTRLSIL.